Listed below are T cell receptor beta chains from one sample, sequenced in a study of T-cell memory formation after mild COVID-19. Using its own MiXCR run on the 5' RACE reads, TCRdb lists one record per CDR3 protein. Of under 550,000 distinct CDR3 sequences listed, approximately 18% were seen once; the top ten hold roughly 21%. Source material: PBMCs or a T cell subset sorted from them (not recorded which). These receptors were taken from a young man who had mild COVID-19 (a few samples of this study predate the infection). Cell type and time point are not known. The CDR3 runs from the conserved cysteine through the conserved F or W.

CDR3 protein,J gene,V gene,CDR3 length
CASSSRARGGTEAFF,TRBJ1-1,TRBV7-9,15
CASRDRDTHEQYF,TRBJ2-7,TRBV10-3,13
CASSLEEADQETQYF,TRBJ2-5,TRBV5-1,15
CSVEPALNTEAFF,TRBJ1-1,TRBV29-1,13
CASTLLGGPGTEAFF,TRBJ1-1,TRBV28,15
CSASKGAAETQYF,TRBJ2-5,TRBV20-1,13
CASSRASGWADTQYF,TRBJ2-3,TRBV7-7,15
CASSFDLGRAYEQYF,TRBJ2-7,TRBV12-3/TRBV12-4,15
CASSPQTGVEAFF,TRBJ1-1,TRBV7-3,13
CASSYGEVGDSGTEAFF,TRBJ1-1,TRBV6-2/TRBV6-3,17
CASSLGQGWHEQFF,TRBJ2-1,TRBV7-9,14
CAWSVHSWTGAAGELFF,TRBJ2-2,TRBV30,17
CSVEFPTTYF,TRBJ2-3,TRBV29-1,10
CASSYFLGDGLHF,TRBJ1-6,TRBV11-2,13
CASNRAGERYNEQFF,TRBJ2-1,TRBV6-6,15
CSGWVLREAFF,TRBJ1-1,TRBV20-1,11
CASSEAGGRNSAQHF,TRBJ1-5,TRBV2,15
CASSSGFSNQPQHF,TRBJ1-5,TRBV5-1,14
CASSLSGQPLNYGYTF,TRBJ1-2,TRBV7-8,16
CAISSPNRGLGTEAFF,TRBJ1-1,TRBV10-3,16
CASSWDREAYQPQHF,TRBJ1-5,TRBV7-8,15
CASSSHDGQETQYF,TRBJ2-5,TRBV25-1,14
CASSPAGRGPMNTEAFF,TRBJ1-1,TRBV18,17
CASSLSRQGRETQYF,TRBJ2-5,TRBV11-2,15
CATSRESIWDSQETQYF,TRBJ2-5,TRBV15,17
CSARLAGGYHTDTQYF,TRBJ2-3,TRBV20-1,16
CASSQGVTVSYEQYF,TRBJ2-7,TRBV4-3,15
CASSVGQMNTGELFF,TRBJ2-2,TRBV2,15
CASSFSPVHTGELFF,TRBJ2-2,TRBV11-2,15
CASSLGFEKLFF,TRBJ1-4,TRBV7-9,12
CASSAPGIREQFF,TRBJ2-1,TRBV6-5,13
CASSPGTSGRADTQYF,TRBJ2-3,TRBV5-1,16
CASKGGEETQYF,TRBJ2-5,TRBV7-2,12
CASSLWTGDPSGELFF,TRBJ2-2,TRBV12-3/TRBV12-4,16
CASSHDRGDAYGYTF,TRBJ1-2,TRBV4-2,15
CASSLHGDRAFGSPLHF,TRBJ1-6,TRBV6-6,17